This is a list of T cell receptor beta chains from one sample in a study of CXCR3-negative and CXCR3-positive naive CD8 T cells. Reanalyzing the 5' RACE reads, TCRdb keeps one entry per CDR3 protein, without DNA. Recorded here are some 66,000 distinct CDR3 sequences; the top ten clones represent over 1.3%. Material: naive CXCR3- CD8+ T cells from blood. These receptors originate from a human donor in good health. Some clones in this sample may be carry-over from other donors' samples. Both conserved end residues are part of each CDR3.

V gene,J gene,CDR3 protein
TRBV28,TRBJ1-2,CASRSDRGLDYYGYTF
TRBV25-1,TRBJ2-7,CASLDFPRQGLEQYF
TRBV30,TRBJ2-7,CAWSKGTYEQYF
TRBV29-1,TRBJ2-1,CSVEDGLNNEQFF
TRBV4-1,TRBJ2-7,CASSQDPGPREQYF
TRBV29-1,TRBJ2-5,CSVEPTGHEETQYF
TRBV7-9,TRBJ2-5,CASSLSGHQETQYF
TRBV28,TRBJ1-5,CASSLTENSNQPQHF
TRBV4-3,TRBJ2-2,CASSQDTGVPGELFF
TRBV7-6,TRBJ2-2,CASSSQGAGTGELFF
TRBV7-9,TRBJ2-1,CASSLVMGLASYEQFF
TRBV3-1,TRBJ2-2,CASSPQGAENTGELFF
TRBV7-2,TRBJ2-1,CASSFNGDLHEQFF
TRBV7-3,TRBJ2-1,CASSLKLGSDEQFF
TRBV4-3,TRBJ2-3,CASSHVLAGGSNTQYF
TRBV5-1,TRBJ2-6,CASSLGDRGLTGANVLTF
TRBV7-9,TRBJ2-7,CASSPRGLPYEQYF
TRBV4-2,TRBJ2-1,CASSLRGTVDNNEQFF
TRBV15,TRBJ2-5,CATSGSGRAFEETQYF
TRBV10-3,TRBJ1-4,CAISESWNEKLFF
TRBV7-9,TRBJ2-7,CASSLSTSGPPYEQYF
TRBV29-1,TRBJ2-7,CSVEFSRTGPYEQYF
TRBV6-5,TRBJ1-1,CASSTAQKNTEAFF
TRBV7-6,TRBJ2-3,CASSLGGTTDTQYF
TRBV28,TRBJ2-5,CASSIARPDRAQETQYF
TRBV12-3/TRBV12-4,TRBJ2-5,CASSFAGGEETQYF
TRBV20-1,TRBJ2-2,CSARGLPGELFF
TRBV6-2/TRBV6-3,TRBJ2-2,CASSLAENTGELFF
TRBV4-1,TRBJ2-6,CASSQEGAGSGANVLTF
TRBV19,TRBJ2-2,CASVGQGDRGLVNTGELFF
TRBV12-3/TRBV12-4,TRBJ1-1,CASSLTAILNTEAFF
TRBV28,TRBJ1-4,CASSLMGGVNEKLFF
TRBV29-1,TRBJ1-1,CSVEYWDTREAFF
TRBV28,TRBJ2-3,CASSPWGDRGTDTQYF